The 5 T cell receptor beta chains below all came from one sample that was sequenced in a study of T cells after yellow fever vaccination. MiXCR was run by TCRdb on the 5' RACE reads, yielding one entry per CDR3 protein. The data contain hundreds of thousands of distinct CDR3 sequences, 13% of them seen just once; the ten biggest clones take up around 15%. The input for sequencing was PBMCs, taken on the day of the yellow fever booster vaccination. The receptors here all came from a man younger than 40 who received the YFV17D yellow fever vaccine.

The CDR3 sequence: CSARKLGSYEQYF. The CDR3 nucleotides read TGCAGTGCTAGGAAACTAGGATCCTACGAGCAGTACTTC. The V call is TRBV20-1, the J call TRBJ2-7; possible D gene TRBD2, 5 bases. V lost 3 bases to trimming and J lost 1 base, with 10 bases between them. From germline, CDR1 is DFQATT and CDR2 SNEGSKA (reference sequence). The CDR3 covers 13 residues.

This clonotype was seen a few times. This chain uses TRBV7-3 with TRBJ2-3, with 9 bases aligning to TRBD1. The CDR3 has 17 residues. Trimming cost V 5 bases and J 2 bases; bases outside gene matches: 11. Germline CDR1 is SGHTA and CDR2 is FQGTGA. The CDR3 coding sequence is TGTGCCAGCAGCGCGACGGGGACAGGGAGAATCACAGATACGCAGTATTTT. It is translated as CASSATGTGRITDTQYF.

CDR3 amino acids: CSAWDRTEAFF. Written as DNA, the CDR3 is TGCAGTGCGTGGGACCGCACTGAAGCTTTCTTT. The V gene is TRBV20-1, the J gene TRBJ1-1; D may be TRBD1 (5 bases). Germline V gives CDR1 DFQATT, CDR2 SNEGSKA (reference sequence). Trimming pared 6 bases from V and 4 bases from J, leaving 9 bases between. The CDR3 has 11 residues.

The sample holds a few counts of this clonotype. This rearrangement joins TRBV5-1 to TRBJ2-7; 9 nucleotides agree with TRBD2. The CDR3 is 18 residues long. Germline trimming cut 2 bases from V and 1 base from J; bases unmatched to any gene: 13. Germline V CDR1 and CDR2: SGHRS, YFSETQ. In DNA, the CDR3 is TGCGCCAGCAGCTTTGGAGCGGGAGGACGACTTTGGTCCTACGAGCAGTACTTC. Its translation is CASSFGAGGRLWSYEQYF.

In this sample, this clonotype turned up a few times. The chain is built from TRBV29-1 and TRBJ1-4; D may be TRBD1 (5 bases). There are 13 residues in the CDR3. The V gene's germline CDR1 is SQVTM and CDR2 ANQGSEA. V was trimmed by 4 bases and J by 0 bases, leaving 6 bases between them. The CDR3 coding sequence is TGCAGCGTTGGAGGGGCAACTAATGAAAAACTGTTTTTT. Protein: CSVGGATNEKLFF.